The 22 T cell receptor beta chains given below trace back to one sample, sequenced in a study of blood T cell repertoires in COVID-19. Produced via immunoSEQ multiplex PCR; TCRdb's table is partial and in-frame only. In the table there are approximately 300,000 clones, 90% of which are singletons. The sample comprised PBMCs or T cells enriched from blood (not recorded which). Source of these receptors: a woman under 30 with acute COVID-19.

The V and J genes are TRBV7-4 and TRBJ1-1; 9 bases agree with TRBD1. Germline V lookup: CDR1 SGHVT, CDR2 SQSDAQ. V lost 5 bases to trimming and J lost 0 bases; unmatched junction nucleotides: 25. The CDR3 length is 22 residues. The CDR3 DNA is TGTGCCAGCAGCGCGCCTGTGTGTCGGACAGGGGCGCTAAAGATAGTGAACACTGAAGCTTTCTTT. Encoded protein: CASSAPVCRTGALKIVNTEAFF.

The rearrangement links TRBV24-1 to TRBJ1-3; D is uncertain. Trimming left V 9 bases short and J 4 bases short, with 6 bases between. The germline V gene encodes CDR1 KGHDR and CDR2 SFDVKD. The CDR3 runs 11 residues. The CDR3 here is CATEWGNTIYF. The CDR3 DNA reads TGTGCCACCGAGTGGGGAAACACCATATATTTT.

The chain uses TRBV19 and TRBJ1-3, with D tentatively TRBD1 (6 bases). V lost 7 bases and J lost 0, with 16 bases in between. The germline V gene has CDR1 LNHDA and CDR2 SQIVND (reference sequence). The CDR3 length is 16 residues. CDR3 region: CASTNDRLFSGNTIYF. CDR3 in DNA: TGTGCCAGTACTAACGACAGGCTGTTCTCTGGAAACACCATATATTTT.

The J gene is TRBJ1-6, the V gene TRBV2, with a possible D match to TRBD1 (5 bases). This CDR3 has 16 residues. Trimming took 0 bases from V and 10 from J, leaving 16 bases between them. CDR1 SNHLY and CDR2 FYNNEI come from the germline V gene. The CDR3 region is CASSEAEGGADSPLHF. CDR3 DNA sequence: TGTGCCAGCAGTGAAGCTGAGGGAGGGGCTGACTCACCCCTCCACTTT.

This sequence joins TRBV18 and TRBJ2-1; perhaps TRBD1 as D (5 bases). CDR3 length: 16 residues. Germline V gives CDR1 KGHSH, CDR2 LQKENI. The V end lost 6 bases, the J end lost 7 bases, and 22 bases lay between the germline ends. CDR3: CASSSTWQGSRNEQFF. The CDR3, as DNA: TGTGCCAGCTCGTCAACATGGCAGGGTTCTCGGAATGAGCAGTTCTTC. Looking up the rest from reference TRBV18 and TRBJ2-1 gives the full variable domain: NAGVMQNPRHLVRRRGQEARLRCSPMKGHSHVYWYRQLPEEGLKFMVYLQKENIIDESGMPKERFSAEFPKEGPSILRIQQVVRGDSAAYFCASSSTWQGSRNEQFFGPGTRLTVL.

Note on this clone: At the DNA level, this CDR3 is encoded by other sequences in the same sample as well. The rearrangement links TRBV27 to TRBJ2-7; 9 nucleotides match TRBD1. The CDR3 length is 15 residues. Trimming cost V 2 bases and J 2 bases; bases outside gene matches: 4. Per the germline V gene, CDR1 is MNHEY and CDR2 is SMNVEV (reference sequence). The CDR3 is CASSLRDRVPYEQYF. CDR3 DNA: TGTGCCAGCAGTTTACGGGACAGGGTACCCTACGAGCAGTACTTC.

This sequence joins TRBV28 and TRBJ2-7, with 9 bases fitting TRBD1. The V segment lost 4 bases and the J segment 2 bases; nucleotides outside the gene matches: 6. Germline V lookup: CDR1 MDHEN, CDR2 SYDVKM. CDR3 size: 15 residues. CDR3 sequence reads: CASSSGQGIPYEQYF. The CDR3 region has the DNA TGTGCCAGCAGTTCCGGACAGGGGATCCCCTACGAGCAGTACTTC.

The chain links TRBV2 to TRBJ1-5; TRBD1 agrees at 8 bases. The junction had 1 base not matched to a gene; V was cut back by 5 bases and J by 4 bases. Per germline, CDR1 SNHLY and CDR2 FYNNEI. This CDR3 is built from 13 residues. The CDR3 coding sequence is TGTGCCAGCAGTTACAGGGGGAATCAGCCCCAGCATTTT. It encodes CASSYRGNQPQHF.

The chain combines TRBV7-9 with TRBJ1-6; 7 positions agree with TRBD1. Germline lookup yields CDR1 SEHNR and CDR2 FQNEAQ (reference sequence). Losses at the gene ends were 8 bases for V and 7 bases for J; bases not matched to a gene: 8. The CDR3 runs 14 residues. Here the CDR3 DNA reads TGTGCCAGCGGACAAGGGGGCCGGAATTCACCCCTCCACTTT. Amino acid sequence: CASGQGGRNSPLHF.

The rearrangement uses TRBV10-3 and TRBJ2-2; D gene ambiguous. With 2 bases removed from V and 6 bases from J, the gap between germline ends came to 13 bases. The germline gives CDR1 ENHRY, CDR2 SYGVKD. This CDR3 region has 15 residues. The CDR3 spells CAISEQLDQSGELFF. As DNA, the CDR3 is TGTGCCATCAGTGAGCAGCTAGACCAGTCCGGGGAGCTGTTTTTT.

The genes are TRBV7-3 and TRBJ1-6; the match to TRBD1 covers 7 bases. Germline V lookup: CDR1 SGHTA, CDR2 FQGTGA. J gave up 7 bases and V 1 base, and 1 base lay outside the gene matches. The CDR3 is 14 residues long. CDR3 region: CASSLRGGNSPLHF. DNA for the CDR3: TGTGCCAGCAGCTTAAGAGGGGGCAATTCACCCCTCCACTTT.

In this sample, this clone turned up a few times. In DNA, the CDR3 is TGTGCCAGTAGTGGGGGGTTACAAGAGACCCAGTACTTC. Amino acids: CASSGGLQETQYF. The V call is TRBV19, the J call TRBJ2-5, with D perhaps TRBD2 (6 bases). Germline V gives CDR1 LNHDA, CDR2 SQIVND (reference sequence). This CDR3 contains 13 residues. V was pared by 5 bases and J by 2 bases, with 9 bases between.

The rearrangement joins TRBV28 to TRBJ1-5; 12 positions agree with TRBD1. The CDR3 loop spans 19 amino acids. The ends lost 2 bases at V and 0 bases at J; junction bases unmatched: 8. CDR1 MDHEN and CDR2 SYDVKM come from the germline V gene. CDR3 residues: CASSLRGQGAPYSNQPQHF. CDR3 coding DNA: TGTGCCAGCAGTTTAAGGGGACAGGGGGCCCCGTATAGCAATCAGCCCCAGCATTTT.

The chain carries TRBV28 and TRBJ1-1; weak D call: TRBD1 (5 bases). This CDR3 has 12 residues. CDR1 MDHEN and CDR2 SYDVKM come from the germline V gene. The germline V and J ends were trimmed by 8 bases and 5 bases, with 12 bases remaining between them. CDR3 loop: CASLRDRTEAFF. CDR3 sequence (DNA): TGTGCCAGCCTCAGGGATCGGACTGAAGCTTTCTTT.

V and J are TRBV28 and TRBJ1-5, with D possibly being TRBD1 (6 bases). Trimming cost V 1 base and J 3 bases, with 16 bases left between them. Germline CDR1 MDHEN, CDR2 SYDVKM. The CDR3 is made up of 17 amino acids. The CDR3 bases are TGTGCCAGCAGTTTATCAGGAGGGGCGGGGGCCAATCAGCCCCAGCATTTT. Protein sequence: CASSLSGGAGANQPQHF.

The rearrangement joins TRBV7-9 to TRBJ1-5; D ambiguous. This CDR3 comprises 14 residues. V lost 3 bases and J 4 bases, leaving 10 bases between the germline ends. Germline V lookup: CDR1 SEHNR, CDR2 FQNEAQ (reference sequence). The CDR3 bases are TGTGCCAGCAGCTTCGGTCCGTTAAATCAGCCCCAGCATTTT. This sequence encodes CASSFGPLNQPQHF.

J is TRBJ2-7 and V is TRBV11-3, with 7 bases aligning to TRBD1. CDR1 is SGHNT, CDR2 YENEEA, per germline. The CDR3 spans 15 residues. The V segment lost 2 bases and the J segment 0 bases; nucleotides outside the gene matches: 4. The CDR3 protein is CASSLRDSPSYEQYF. The CDR3 DNA follows: TGTGCCAGCAGCTTAAGGGACAGCCCCTCCTACGAGCAGTACTTC.

V gene TRBV5-4 combines with J gene TRBJ2-6, with D possibly TRBD1 on 6 matching bases. In germline, CDR1 is SGHNT, CDR2 YYREEE (reference sequence). The CDR3 is 15 amino acids. Trimming removed 6 bases at V and 2 bases at J, with 12 bases between. CDR3 in DNA: TGTGCCAGCATTCAAGGGGGACCTGGGGCCAACGTCCTGACTTTC. Protein product: CASIQGGPGANVLTF. Variable domain in full (rest from reference TRBV5-4 and TRBJ2-6): ETGVTQSPTHLIKTRGQQVTLRCSSQSGHNTVSWYQQALGQGPQFIFQYYREEENGRGNFPPRFSGLQFPNYSSELNVNALELDDSALYLCASIQGGPGANVLTFGAGSRLTVL.

This clone came up a few times. V and J are TRBV7-9 and TRBJ1-3, with TRBD1 identical over 8 bases. Trimming at V came to 4 bases and at J to 1 base, leaving 6 bases not matched to a gene. Germline V gene data show CDR1 as SEHNR and CDR2 as FQNEAQ (reference sequence). The CDR3 extends over 16 amino acids. CDR3 bases: TGTGCCAGCAGCTCCTTCAGGGGGCGTTCTGGAAACACCATATATTTT. Translated, it gives CASSSFRGRSGNTIYF.

This chain uses TRBV27 with TRBJ1-3; D remains unclear. CDR1 and CDR2 (germline): MNHEY, SMNVEV (reference sequence). Trimming removed 6 bases at V and 0 bases at J, with 12 bases between. CDR3 size: 15 residues. The CDR3 spells CASSDDPGSGNTIYF. CDR3 coding DNA: TGTGCCAGCAGCGATGATCCAGGCTCTGGAAACACCATATATTTT.

This chain connects TRBV9 to TRBJ1-6; TRBD1 matches 7 bases. In germline, CDR1 is SGDLS, CDR2 YYNGEE. The CDR3 sequence is 15 residues long. V gave up 2 bases and J gave up 8 bases; unmatched junction bases: 7. The CDR3 here is CASSVATGWDSPLHF. The CDR3 DNA follows: TGTGCCAGCAGCGTGGCGACAGGGTGGGATTCACCCCTCCACTTT.

The J gene is TRBJ1-6, the V gene TRBV28; TRBD1 aligns across 7 bases. The V segment lost 2 bases and the J segment 9 bases; nucleotides outside the gene matches: 4. The germline CDR1 and CDR2 sequences are MDHEN and SYDVKM. The CDR3 length is 14 residues. The CDR3 is CASSLHRGGSPLHF. The CDR3 DNA sequence: TGTGCCAGCAGTTTACACAGGGGCGGTTCACCCCTCCACTTT.